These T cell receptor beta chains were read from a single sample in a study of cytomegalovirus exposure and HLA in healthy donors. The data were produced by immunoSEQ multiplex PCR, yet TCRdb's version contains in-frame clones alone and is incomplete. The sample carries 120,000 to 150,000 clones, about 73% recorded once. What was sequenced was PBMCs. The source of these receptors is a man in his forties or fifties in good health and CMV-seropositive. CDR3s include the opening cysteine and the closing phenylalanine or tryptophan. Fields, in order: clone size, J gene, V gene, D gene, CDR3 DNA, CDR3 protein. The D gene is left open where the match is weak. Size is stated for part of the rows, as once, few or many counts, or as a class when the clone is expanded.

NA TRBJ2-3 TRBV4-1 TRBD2 TGCGCCAGCAGCCCATTAGCGGGGGGCACAGATACGCAGTATTTT CASSPLAGGTDTQYF
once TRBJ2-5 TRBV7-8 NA TGTGCCAGCAGCCCCCGGGACATGGCGGGGACCCAGTACTTC CASSPRDMAGTQYF
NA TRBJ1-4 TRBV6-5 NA TGTGCCAGCAGTTACTCAGCGAGGACTGGAAAACTGTTTTTT CASSYSARTGKLFF
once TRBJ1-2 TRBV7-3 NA TGTGCCAGCAGCCCCTGGGGACAACCCGCTAACTATGGCTACGCCTTC CASSPWGQPANYGYAF
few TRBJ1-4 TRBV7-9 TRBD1 TGTGCCAGCAGCTTAAGGGACAGGATGGTTGAAAAACTGTTTTTT CASSLRDRMVEKLFF
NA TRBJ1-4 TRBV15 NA TGTGCCACCAGCAGAGACAGGGGAGCTAATGAAAAACTGTTTTTT CATSRDRGANEKLFF
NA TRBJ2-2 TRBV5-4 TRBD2 TGTGCCGGGGGCGGGGGGGCCGACACCGGGGAGCTGTTTTTT CAGGGGADTGELFF
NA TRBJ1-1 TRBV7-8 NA TGTGCCAGCAGCTTAGCCCACCGGGGAGTGGACACTGAAGCTTTCTTT CASSLAHRGVDTEAFF
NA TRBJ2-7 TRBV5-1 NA TGCGCCAGCAGCGCCTCCGGGATACCCTACGAGCAGTACTTC CASSASGIPYEQYF
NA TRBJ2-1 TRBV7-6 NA TGTGCCAGCTCAGAAGCGGGCGGCTACAATGAGCAGTTCTTC CASSEAGGYNEQFF
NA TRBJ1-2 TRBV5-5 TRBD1 TGTGCCAGCAGCCCAGATACAGGGGGCTATGGCTACACCTTC CASSPDTGGYGYTF
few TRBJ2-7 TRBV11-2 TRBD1 TGTGCCAGCAGCTTAGGGGGACAGGGCTACGAGCAGTACTTC CASSLGGQGYEQYF
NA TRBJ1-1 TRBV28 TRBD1 TGTGCCAGTTGGACCTCAACAGGGGTGAACACTGAAGCTTTCTTT CASWTSTGVNTEAFF
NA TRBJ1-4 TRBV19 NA TGTGCCAGTAGTACCCAGGAGGGGGAAAAACTGTTTTTT CASSTQEGEKLFF
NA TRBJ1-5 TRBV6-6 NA TGTGCCAGCAGCTTTAACAGGAATCGCAATCAGCCCCAGCATTTT CASSFNRNRNQPQHF
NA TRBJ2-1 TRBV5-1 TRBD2 TGCGCCAGCACCCTGGCGGGGGGTTCCTACAATGAGCAGTTCTTC CASTLAGGSYNEQFF
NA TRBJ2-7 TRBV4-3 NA TGCGCCAGCAGCCAGACTAGGTTTGGGTACGAGCAGTACTTC CASSQTRFGYEQYF
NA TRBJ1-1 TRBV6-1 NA TGTGCCAGCATAATACAGTTTAACACTGAAGCTTTCTTT CASIIQFNTEAFF